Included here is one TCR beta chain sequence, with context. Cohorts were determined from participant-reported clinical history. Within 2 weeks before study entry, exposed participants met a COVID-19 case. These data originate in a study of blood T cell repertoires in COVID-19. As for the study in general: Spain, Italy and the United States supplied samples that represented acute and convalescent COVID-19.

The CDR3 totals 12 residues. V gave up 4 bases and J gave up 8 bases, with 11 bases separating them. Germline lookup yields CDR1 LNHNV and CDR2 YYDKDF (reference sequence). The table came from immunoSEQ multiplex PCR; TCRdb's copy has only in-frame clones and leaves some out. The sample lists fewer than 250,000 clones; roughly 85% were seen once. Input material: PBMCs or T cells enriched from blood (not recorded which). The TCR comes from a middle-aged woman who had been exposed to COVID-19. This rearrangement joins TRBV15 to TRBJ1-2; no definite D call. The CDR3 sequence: CATSTGSWGYTF. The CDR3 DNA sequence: TGTGCCACCAGCACCGGGTCTTGGGGCTACACCTTC.